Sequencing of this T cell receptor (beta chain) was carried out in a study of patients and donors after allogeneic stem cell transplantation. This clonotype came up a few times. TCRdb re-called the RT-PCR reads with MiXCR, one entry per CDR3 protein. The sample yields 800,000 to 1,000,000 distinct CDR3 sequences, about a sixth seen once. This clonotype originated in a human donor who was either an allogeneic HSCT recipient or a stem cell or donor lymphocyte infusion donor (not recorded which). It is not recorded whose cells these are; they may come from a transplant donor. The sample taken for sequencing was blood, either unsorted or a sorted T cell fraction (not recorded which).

The CDR3 loop is CASSHAIRDSSGNTIYF. The CDR3, as DNA: TGTGCCAGCAGCCACGCAATACGGGACAGCTCTGGAAACACCATATATTTT. The genes are TRBV7-9 and TRBJ1-3; TRBD1 matches at 7 bases. The J segment lost 0 bases and the V segment lost 5 bases, leaving 10 bases of the junction unmatched. The CDR3 totals 17 residues. CDR1 is SEHNR and CDR2 is FQNEAQ in the germline V gene (reference sequence).